This T cell receptor beta chain was found in a study of regulatory T cells. Study conclusions and caveats: In CD3G deficiency, regulatory T cells had lower Shannon diversity than autologous conventional CD4+ and control regulatory cells.

The PCR used 52 TRBV and 13 TRBJ primers. This table comes from immunoSEQ multiplex PCR, and its TCRdb copy is limited to in-frame clones, with some not included. Among roughly 3,600 clones, about 93% were seen once, and the ten largest hold 3% to 4%. This clone has only one observation. Its antigen remains unknown. Sequencing used CD4+ Tregs sorted from blood. This clonotype originated in a person aged 18-29 years with CD3G deficiency.

As DNA, the CDR3 is TGTGCCAGCAGCTTAAATCCGAACACTGAAGCTTTCTTT. Protein product: CASSLNPNTEAFF. The chain carries TRBV13 and TRBJ1-1; D is unresolved. Germline V lookup: CDR1 PRHDT, CDR2 FYEKMQ (reference sequence). V gave up 2 bases and J gave up 1 base, with 5 bases separating them. CDR3 length: 13 residues.